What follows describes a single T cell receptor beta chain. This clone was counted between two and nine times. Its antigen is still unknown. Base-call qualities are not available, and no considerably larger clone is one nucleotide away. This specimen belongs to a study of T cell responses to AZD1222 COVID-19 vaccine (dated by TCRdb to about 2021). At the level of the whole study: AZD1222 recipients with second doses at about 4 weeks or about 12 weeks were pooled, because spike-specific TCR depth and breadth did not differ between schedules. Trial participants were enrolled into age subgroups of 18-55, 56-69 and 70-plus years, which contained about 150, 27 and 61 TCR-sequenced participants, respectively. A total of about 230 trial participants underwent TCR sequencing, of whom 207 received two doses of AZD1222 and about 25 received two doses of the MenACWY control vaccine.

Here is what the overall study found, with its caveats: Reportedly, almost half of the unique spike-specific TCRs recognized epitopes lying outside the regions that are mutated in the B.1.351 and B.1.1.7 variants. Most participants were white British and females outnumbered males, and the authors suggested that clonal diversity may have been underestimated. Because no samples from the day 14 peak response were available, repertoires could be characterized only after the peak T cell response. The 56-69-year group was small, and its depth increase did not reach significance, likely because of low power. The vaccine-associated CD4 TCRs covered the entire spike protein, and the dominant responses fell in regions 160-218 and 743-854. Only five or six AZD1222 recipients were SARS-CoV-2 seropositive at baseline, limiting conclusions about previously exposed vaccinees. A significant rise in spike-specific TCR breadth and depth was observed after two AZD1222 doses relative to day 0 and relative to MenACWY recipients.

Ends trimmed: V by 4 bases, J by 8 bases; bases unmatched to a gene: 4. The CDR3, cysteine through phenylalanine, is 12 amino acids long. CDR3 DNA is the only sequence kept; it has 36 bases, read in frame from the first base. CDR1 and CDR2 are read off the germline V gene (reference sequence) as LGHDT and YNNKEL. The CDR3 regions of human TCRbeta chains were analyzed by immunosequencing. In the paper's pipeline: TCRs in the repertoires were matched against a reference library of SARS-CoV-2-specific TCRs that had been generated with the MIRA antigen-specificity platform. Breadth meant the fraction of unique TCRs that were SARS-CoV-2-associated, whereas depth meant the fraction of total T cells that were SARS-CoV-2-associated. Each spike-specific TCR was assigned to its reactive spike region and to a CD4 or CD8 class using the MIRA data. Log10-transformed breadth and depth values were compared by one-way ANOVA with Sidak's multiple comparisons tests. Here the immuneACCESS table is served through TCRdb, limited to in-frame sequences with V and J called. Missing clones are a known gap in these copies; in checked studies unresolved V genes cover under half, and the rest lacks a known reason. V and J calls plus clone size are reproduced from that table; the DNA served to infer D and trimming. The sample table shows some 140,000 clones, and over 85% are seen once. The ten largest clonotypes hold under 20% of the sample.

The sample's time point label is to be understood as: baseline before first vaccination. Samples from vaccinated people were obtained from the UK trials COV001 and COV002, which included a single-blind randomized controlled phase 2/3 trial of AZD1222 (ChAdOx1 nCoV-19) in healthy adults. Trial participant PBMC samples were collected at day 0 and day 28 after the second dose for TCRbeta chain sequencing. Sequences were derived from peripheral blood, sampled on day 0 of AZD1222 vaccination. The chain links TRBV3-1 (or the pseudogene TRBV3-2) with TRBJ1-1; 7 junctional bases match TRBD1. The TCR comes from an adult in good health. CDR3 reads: CASSLWTGEAFF. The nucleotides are TGTGCCAGCAGCCTTTGGACAGGAGAAGCTTTCTTT.